Described below is a single T cell receptor (beta chain) sequence and its context. Its cognate antigen is unknown. CDR3 length: 14 residues. The germline gives CDR1 MDHEN, CDR2 SYDVKM. The germline V and J ends were trimmed by 7 bases and 2 bases, with 15 bases remaining between them. Per sorted-subset replicate PCR, input was approximately 210 ng DNA, representing about 29,000 T cell genomes. TCRdb's copy holds only in-frame clones and misses some; the assay was immunoSEQ multiplex PCR. The repertoire holds about 1,900,000 clones, with over 85% as singletons. Naive CD8 populations comprised CD45RO-negative cells positively selected for CCR7, excluding terminally differentiated effector memory CD45RA+ cells. Free of recent acute infections or vaccinations, the donors were healthy HIV-negative adults. This sample was taken from a study of shared clonotypes between healthy human individuals. Study conclusions and caveats: Measured sharing among donors was expected to vary with sequencing depth.

The clonotype originates from a man aged 18 to 29 in good health. Sample: naive CD8+ T cells sorted from blood. The chain has TRBV28 and TRBJ2-7; D is undetermined. The DNA for the CDR3 is TGTGCCAGCACCCAAGGCGTAGGAGCCTACGAGCAGTACTTC. Translating gives CASTQGVGAYEQYF.